This TCR beta chain was identified in a study of tumor-infiltrating lymphocytes in primary liver carcinoma. Study at large: Stage T1-T3 N0M0 tumors measured roughly 4 to 11 cm at most.

CDR3 length equals 15 residues. The germline V gene has CDR1 MNHEY and CDR2 SVGAGI. V dropped 4 bases and J dropped 3 bases, with 15 bases sitting between them. Study-wide findings and caveats: Since sampling was bulk and unsorted, CD4+ and CD8+ repertoires were not compared.

RNA was extracted from whole blood without cell sorting, alongside germline DNA. Patients carried chronic HBV infection without prior treatment. The authors collected about 3.6 milliliters of peripheral blood before surgery. TCR beta cDNA was prepared out of roughly 500 ng total RNA by means of a constant-region primer. Three nested multiplex PCR rounds, a slightly modified ARM-PCR, produced the libraries for TCR beta. The opening two PCR rounds, around 9 cycles each, paired TRBV1-TRBV30 forward primers with a C-beta reverse primer. TCRdb re-derived calls from the multiplex PCR reads in MiXCR, one entry per CDR3 protein. The sample lists hundreds of thousands of distinct CDR3 sequences; 60% to 80% were seen once. As concerns this clonotype: Its antigen is unknown. This clone may be a read error of a much larger clone one base away.

This receptor was taken from a man aged 35 to 55 with primary liver carcinoma and hepatitis B virus infection. The genes are TRBV6-5 and TRBJ1-2, with a weak D call TRBD1 (5 bases). Specimen: peripheral blood. Here the CDR3 DNA reads TGTGCCAGCAGTTTGCTATGGGGGAACGACTATGGCTACACCTTC. Protein product: CASSLLWGNDYGYTF.